Below, 25 T cell receptor beta chains from the same sample are listed, as sequenced in a study of shared clonotypes between healthy human individuals. Profiling relied on immunoSEQ multiplex PCR, and the TCRdb table lists in-frame clones only, not all of them. The data contain about 2.1 million clones, 93% of them singletons. Terminally differentiated effector memory CD45RA+ cells were excluded by CCR7 positive selection of CD45RO-negative cells. The sample was naive CD8+ T cells from PBMCs. These receptor sequences come from a man in his late teens or twenties in good health. Some clones in this sample may be carry-over from other donors' samples.

This chain uses TRBV9 with TRBJ2-5; TRBD1 is a possible D gene (6 bases). V lost 3 bases to trimming and J lost 4 bases, with 13 bases between them. The CDR3 spans 14 residues. Per germline, CDR1 SGDLS and CDR2 YYNGEE. The CDR3 nucleotides read TGTGCCAGCAGCGATACAGGGTATGGAGAGACCCAGTACTTC. Translation: CASSDTGYGETQYF.

The V call is TRBV11-2, the J call TRBJ1-2, with D perhaps TRBD1 (6 bases). This CDR3 is 13 amino acids long. Trimming took 1 base from V and 6 from J, leaving 9 bases between them. Per the germline V gene, CDR1 is SGHAT and CDR2 is FQNNGV. The CDR3 nucleotides read TGTGCCAGCAGCTTAGGGACAGAGAATGGCTACACCTTC. It translates to CASSLGTENGYTF.

V usage is TRBV5-5 and J usage is TRBJ1-2, with D possibly being TRBD1 (6 bases). There are 14 residues in the CDR3. Germline CDR1 is SGHKS and CDR2 is YYEKEE (reference sequence). With 2 bases removed from V and 3 bases from J, the gap between germline ends came to 11 bases. The DNA of the CDR3 is TGTGCCAGCAGCTTTGGTGGACAGTACTATGGCTACACCTTC. This gives the protein CASSFGGQYYGYTF.

Comments on this clone: This CDR3 is also generated by other DNA sequences in the sample. V gene TRBV28 combines with J gene TRBJ1-1; weak D call: TRBD1 (6 bases). The CDR3 consists of 12 residues. V lost 2 bases and J lost 5, with 6 bases in between. The germline CDR1 and CDR2 sequences are MDHEN and SYDVKM. CDR3 nucleotide sequence: TGTGCCAGCAGTTTAACAGGGACTGAAGCTTTCTTT. This gives the protein CASSLTGTEAFF.

The count of this clone is one. The rearrangement uses TRBV14 and TRBJ1-2; 8 nucleotides agree with TRBD1. Trimming removed 3 bases from V and 9 bases from J; junction bases left unmatched: 9. This CDR3 spans 14 amino acids. Germline V CDR1 and CDR2: SGHDN, FVKESK. As DNA, the CDR3 is TGTGCCAGCAGCCACCCCGGACAGGGACCGAGCTACACCTTC. Translated: CASSHPGQGPSYTF.

The chain joins TRBV9 to TRBJ2-1, with TRBD2 matching over 9 bases. With V trimmed by 3 bases and J by 6 bases, 7 bases remained unmatched. CDR1 and CDR2 from the germline V gene are SGDLS and YYNGEE. There are 15 residues in the CDR3. DNA of the CDR3: TGTGCCAGCAGCGGAACCGGGACTAGCTTCAATGAGCAGTTCTTC. This gives the protein CASSGTGTSFNEQFF. The full variable domain, in which reference TRBV9 and TRBJ2-1 provide the parts outside the CDR3, is DSGVTQTPKHLITATGQRVTLRCSPRSGDLSVYWYQQSLDQGLQFLIQYYNGEERAKGNILERFSAQQFPDLHSELNLSSLELGDSALYFCASSGTGTSFNEQFFGPGTRLTVL.

J is TRBJ2-7 and V is TRBV5-1, with 7 nucleotides matching TRBD1. This CDR3 spans 14 amino acids. Germline V gene data show CDR1 as SGHRS and CDR2 as YFSETQ. Unmatched junction bases numbered 6, after V lost 6 bases and J lost 0 bases. The CDR3 bases are TGCGCCAGCAAGGGGACAGCAGACTCCTACGAGCAGTACTTC. This translates into CASKGTADSYEQYF.

The chain employs TRBV2 and TRBJ2-3; 13 bases align to TRBD2. V lost 6 bases, J lost 4 bases, and 4 bases stayed unmatched. This CDR3 has 15 residues. CDR1 is SNHLY and CDR2 is FYNNEI in the germline V gene. The DNA of the CDR3 is TGTGCCAGCAGGGCGACTAGCGGGAGGTCAGATACGCAGTATTTT. Amino acids: CASRATSGRSDTQYF. The variable domain in full, with the rest retrieved from reference TRBV2 and TRBJ2-3, is EPEVTQTPSHQVTQMGQEVILRCVPISNHLYFYWYRQILGQKVEFLVSFYNNEISEKSEIFDDQFSVERPDGSNFTLKIRSTKLEDSAMYFCASRATSGRSDTQYFGPGTRLTVL.

J is TRBJ1-1 and V is TRBV21-1; the table's D call, TRBD1, was not checked against the DNA. TRBV21-1 is an annotated pseudogene. This CDR3 region has 13 residues. The CDR3 coding sequence is TGTGCCAGCAGCGACAGGGAGAACACTGAAGCTTTCTTT. It encodes CASSDRENTEAFF.

As to this clone: A junction end diverges from the germline sequence, so it may reflect a read error. This chain connects TRBV4-1 to TRBJ2-7, with 13 bases aligning to TRBD2. The CDR3 contains 16 residues. The germline CDR1 and CDR2 sequences are MGHRA and YSYEKL. The DNA of the CDR3 is TGCGCCAGCGGCCAGGAGGGACTAGCGGGACACTACGAGCAGTACTTC. Amino acids: CASGQEGLAGHYEQYF.

Of note for this clone: Other nucleotide sequences in the sample specify the same CDR3. This chain uses TRBV27 with TRBJ2-1, with D perhaps being TRBD1 or TRBD2 (5 bases each). The length of the CDR3 is 12 residues. Trimming stripped 3 bases from V and 6 bases from J, with 6 bases between. Germline CDR1 reads MNHEY; CDR2 reads SMNVEV (reference sequence). The CDR3, as DNA: TGTGCCAGCAGTTTGGGACGCAATGAGCAGTTCTTC. Translation: CASSLGRNEQFF.

V usage is TRBV7-2 and J usage is TRBJ2-1; D is perhaps TRBD2 (6 bases). The CDR3 runs to 16 residues. With 3 bases removed from V and 2 bases from J, the gap between germline ends came to 14 bases. CDR1 and CDR2 (germline): SGHTA, FQGNSA. The CDR3 is CASSFTSLTPYNEQFF. The DNA for the CDR3 is TGTGCCAGCAGCTTCACTAGCCTTACCCCCTACAATGAGCAGTTCTTC. Combining the CDR3 with reference TRBV7-2 and TRBJ2-1 gives the whole variable domain GAGVSQSPSNKVTEKGKDVELRCDPISGHTALYWYRQSLGQGLEFLIYFQGNSAPDKSGLPSDRFSAERTGGSVSTLTIQRTQQEDSAVYLCASSFTSLTPYNEQFFGPGTRLTVL.

This chain connects TRBV11-2 to TRBJ1-5; D may be TRBD1 (5 bases). Trimming removed 0 bases at V and 0 bases at J, with 9 bases between. This CDR3 contains 16 residues. The germline CDR1 and CDR2 sequences are SGHAT and FQNNGV. DNA for the CDR3: TGTGCCAGCAGCTTAGACACAGGATATAGCAATCAGCCCCAGCATTTT. The encoded protein is CASSLDTGYSNQPQHF.

This chain joins TRBV7-9 and TRBJ2-1; D might be TRBD2 (5 bases). The CDR3 covers 15 residues. V lost 6 bases and J 0 bases, leaving 12 bases between the germline ends. The germline V gene has CDR1 SEHNR and CDR2 FQNEAQ (reference sequence). This chain's CDR3 is CASSPVGASYNEQFF. As DNA, the CDR3 is TGTGCCAGCAGTCCAGTGGGAGCCTCCTACAATGAGCAGTTCTTC.

CDR3 region: CASSPDRGRIYTF. CDR3 sequence (DNA): TGTGCCAGCAGCCCTGACAGGGGGCGTATCTACACCTTC. The genes are TRBV7-2 and TRBJ1-2; 10 bases fit TRBD1. CDR3 length: 13 residues. Trimming removed 5 bases from V and 10 bases from J; junction bases left unmatched: 7. Per germline, CDR1 SGHTA and CDR2 FQGNSA.

The J gene is TRBJ2-7, the V gene TRBV28; 9 bases line up with TRBD1. This CDR3 is built from 14 residues. Germline V CDR1 and CDR2: MDHEN, SYDVKM. V lost 5 bases and J lost 7; bases outside the gene matches: 9. CDR3 DNA sequence: TGTGCCAGCAGTCCGGGGACAGGGAGGTGGGAGCAGTACTTC. Translating it yields CASSPGTGRWEQYF.

V is TRBV7-2 and J is TRBJ2-5, with D possibly TRBD1 on 6 matching bases. The V end was cut by 1 base, the J end by 1 base, with 19 bases between. There are 18 residues in the CDR3. Germline CDR1 reads SGHTA; CDR2 reads FQGNSA. CDR3 region: CASSLVLQGRSLQETQYF. In DNA form, the CDR3 reads TGTGCCAGCAGCTTAGTCCTTCAGGGGCGGTCCCTCCAAGAGACCCAGTACTTC.

This clone was seen just once. The chain couples TRBV28 to TRBJ1-1; TRBD1 agrees at 11 bases. The CDR3 contains 15 residues. With V trimmed by 4 bases and J by 5 bases, 6 bases remained unmatched. The germline V gene has CDR1 MDHEN and CDR2 SYDVKM. CDR3 sequence reads: CASSSRDRGDTEAFF. CDR3 nucleotides: TGTGCCAGCAGTTCTCGGGACAGGGGGGATACTGAAGCTTTCTTT.

This chain links TRBV11-2 with TRBJ2-7, with 7 bases fitting TRBD2. Germline V gene sequence: CDR1 SGHAT, CDR2 FQNNGV. The CDR3 has 16 amino acids. Trimming at V came to 0 bases and at J to 4 bases, leaving 9 bases not matched to a gene. The CDR3 nucleotides are TGTGCCAGCAGCTTAGATCAGGGCGGGAGCAGGTACGAGCAGTACTTC. Translated: CASSLDQGGSRYEQYF.

About this clone: Other DNA variants within this sample encode the same CDR3. The CDR3 loop reads CASSLLRTTSTDTQYF. The CDR3 nucleotides are TGTGCCAGCAGTTTATTACGGACTACCTCCACAGATACGCAGTATTTT. The rearrangement links TRBV27 to TRBJ2-3; tentative D call: TRBD2 (6 bases). Trimming took 1 base from V and 2 from J, leaving 13 bases between them. This CDR3 contains 16 residues. In germline, CDR1 is MNHEY, CDR2 SMNVEV (reference sequence).

The chain joins TRBV20-1 to TRBJ1-1, with unresolved D. This CDR3 spans 10 amino acids. The germline V gene has CDR1 DFQATT and CDR2 SNEGSKA (reference sequence). Trimming cost V 6 bases and J 4 bases, with 6 bases left between them. For the CDR3, the DNA is TGCAGTGCACGGTTCACTGAAGCTTTCTTT. This encodes CSARFTEAFF.

The chain links TRBV30 to TRBJ2-6; TRBD1 aligns across 9 bases. CDR1 is GTSNPN and CDR2 is SVGIG in the germline V gene (reference sequence). The CDR3 runs 16 residues. The trim removed 7 bases at V and 2 bases at J, leaving 9 bases unmatched. This CDR3 reads CAFRDRETAGANVLTF. The CDR3, as DNA: TGTGCCTTCAGGGACAGGGAAACGGCTGGGGCCAACGTCCTGACTTTC.

The chain links TRBV6-5 to TRBJ2-2; D possibly corresponds to TRBD2 (5 bases). The V gene's germline CDR1 is MNHEY and CDR2 SVGAGI. CDR3 size: 16 residues. The V and J ends lost 0 bases and 5 bases respectively, with 13 bases between them. The CDR3 here is CASSYSRRERTGELFF. CDR3 coding DNA: TGTGCCAGCAGTTACTCGAGAAGGGAGAGGACCGGGGAGCTGTTTTTT.

V gene TRBV7-3 combines with J gene TRBJ2-2; D might be TRBD2 (6 bases). The CDR3 has 18 amino acids. From germline, CDR1 is SGHTA and CDR2 FQGTGA. The V end lost 5 bases, the J end lost 4 bases, and 23 bases lay between the germline ends. The CDR3 nucleotides are TGTGCCAGCAGCCCGGGGCGTGGGGGGAGGCTCGGCACCGGGGAGCTGTTTTTT. Translated: CASSPGRGGRLGTGELFF.

V is TRBV5-1 and J is TRBJ2-5; 10 positions match TRBD1. V lost 3 bases and J lost 5; bases outside the gene matches: 7. The CDR3 has 15 residues. Germline V gene data show CDR1 as SGHRS and CDR2 as YFSETQ. The CDR3 region has the DNA TGCGCCAGCAGCTACGAGGGACAGGGGTTGGAGACCCAGTACTTC. Translation gives CASSYEGQGLETQYF.